This T cell receptor beta chain derives from a study of identical twins. TCRdb fed the 5' RACE reads into MiXCR, producing one record per CDR3 protein. The sample has 280,000 or so distinct CDR3 sequences, 6.5% to 9.5% seen once. The germline V gene encodes CDR1 DFQATT and CDR2 SNEGSKA (reference sequence). This CDR3 spans 15 amino acids. The V and J ends lost 0 bases and 9 bases respectively, with 15 bases between them. This clonotype has at least ten counts. Another study also made use of these data, one on yellow fever vaccine responses in identical twins.

The receptor was derived from a woman between 18 and 30 years old in good health. The V gene is TRBV20-1, the J gene TRBJ1-6; D is ambiguous. The sequenced sample consisted of memory (CD45RO+) T cells sorted from blood. The CDR3 DNA sequence: TGCAGTGCTAGAGATCGTGGAGGGTCGGGTTCACCCCTCCACTTT. This translates into CSARDRGGSGSPLHF.